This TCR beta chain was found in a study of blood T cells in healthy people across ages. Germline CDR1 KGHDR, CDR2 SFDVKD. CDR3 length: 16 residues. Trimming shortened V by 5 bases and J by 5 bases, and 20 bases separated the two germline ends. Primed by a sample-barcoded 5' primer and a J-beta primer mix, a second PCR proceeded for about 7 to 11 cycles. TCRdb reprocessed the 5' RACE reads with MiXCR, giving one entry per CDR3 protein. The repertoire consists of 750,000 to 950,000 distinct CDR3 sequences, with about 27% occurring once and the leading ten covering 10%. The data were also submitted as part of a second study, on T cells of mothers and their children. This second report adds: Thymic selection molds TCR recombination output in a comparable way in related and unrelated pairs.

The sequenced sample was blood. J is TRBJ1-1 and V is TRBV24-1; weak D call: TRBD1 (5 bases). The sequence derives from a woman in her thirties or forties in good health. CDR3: CATSANVGQGRTEAFF. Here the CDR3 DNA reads TGTGCCACCAGTGCAAACGTCGGGCAGGGACGAACTGAAGCTTTCTTT.